These T cell receptor beta chains were read from a single sample in a study of CD8+CD57+ T cells in acquired aplastic anemia. TCRdb called the reads again in MiXCR, with one record for every CDR3 protein. The table records about 200,000 distinct CDR3 sequences, about half of them present only once. Sequenced material: sorted CD4+, CD8+, or CD8+CD57+ T cells (not recorded which) from PBMCs. Source of these receptors: a human donor with aplastic anemia. Both conserved end residues are part of each CDR3. Fields, in order: clone size, V gene, J gene, D gene, CDR3 DNA, CDR3 protein. A D gene is named only where the DNA matches it firmly. Expanded clones are given a class, and other clones once, few, many or no size at all.

many,TRBV7-2,TRBJ1-1,-,TGTGCCAGCAGCCTAGCGACAGGCACTGAAGCTTTCTTT,CASSLATGTEAFF
many,TRBV7-3,TRBJ1-1,-,TGTGCCAGCAGCTTAGGTGGTCCGGGGGCTGAAGCTTTCTTT,CASSLGGPGAEAFF
-,TRBV25-1,TRBJ2-2,TRBD2,TGTGCCAGCAGTTTACTAGCGGGCATAACCGGGGAGCTGTTTTTT,CASSLLAGITGELFF
many,TRBV6-5,TRBJ1-1,-,TGTGCCAGCAGTTACCAGGCAACGGGGAACACTGAAGCTTTCTTT,CASSYQATGNTEAFF
few,TRBV6-1,TRBJ2-5,TRBD2,TGTGCCAGCACCGAGGACGGGGGGGGAGAGACCCAGTACTTC,CASTEDGGGETQYF
many,TRBV15,TRBJ1-5,-,TGTGCCACCAGCAGAGAGCAGAGGCAGCCCCAGCATTTT,CATSREQRQPQHF
many,TRBV5-8,TRBJ1-6,TRBD1,TGTGCCAGCCATTTGAACAGGGGCGGAAGCTCCTATAATTCACCCCTCCACTTT,CASHLNRGGSSYNSPLHF
-,TRBV2,TRBJ2-3,TRBD1,TGTGCCAGCAGTGGTTACAGGGGGAGTTCTTCAGATACGCAGTATTTT,CASSGYRGSSSDTQYF
-,TRBV10-3,TRBJ2-5,TRBD1,TGTGCCAGCAGTTACCAGGGGGCGGGGGAGACCCAGTACTTC,CASSYQGAGETQYF
many,TRBV5-1,TRBJ2-7,TRBD1,TGCGCCAGCAGCTTGATGGACAGGAGCTCCTACGAGCAGTACTTC,CASSLMDRSSYEQYF
-,TRBV7-9,TRBJ1-4,-,TGTGCCAGCAGCCCCCCCCAGGTTGGGTCGGGTGAAAAACTGTTTTTT,CASSPPQVGSGEKLFF
many,TRBV7-9,TRBJ2-5,TRBD2,TGTGCCAGCAGCTTGACTAGCGGGGGGCAACCGGGGTACTTC,CASSLTSGGQPGYF
-,TRBV7-2,TRBJ1-6,-,TGTGCCAGCAGCTACAGGGTTAATTCACCCCTCCACTTT,CASSYRVNSPLHF
-,TRBV3-1,TRBJ2-1,TRBD2,TGTGCCAGCAGCCAGGGTATAGGGACTAACTACAATGAGCAGTTCTTC,CASSQGIGTNYNEQFF
-,TRBV25-1,TRBJ2-7,TRBD2,TGTGCCAGCAGCGGGGGGGAAACCTACGAGCAGTACTTC,CASSGGETYEQYF
few,TRBV6-2/TRBV6-3,TRBJ1-5,-,TGTGCCAGCAGTTACAAATTTGCGGGGCAAGATAGCAATCAGCCCCAGCATTTT,CASSYKFAGQDSNQPQHF
many,TRBV10-3,TRBJ2-3,-,TGTGCCATCAGTATCAGCCTCACAGATACGCAGTATTTT,CAISISLTDTQYF
many,TRBV19,TRBJ2-3,-,TGTGCCACCACCCCGGGGACCACAGATACGCAGTATTTT,CATTPGTTDTQYF
few,TRBV6-1,TRBJ1-2,-,TGTGCCAGCAGGCTAGGGGGGGGGGACTATGGCTACACCTTC,CASRLGGGDYGYTF
once,TRBV7-2,TRBJ1-4,-,TGTGCCAGCAGCTCCGGGCGGAAACTGTTTTTT,CASSSGRKLFF
many,TRBV20-1,TRBJ2-3,-,TGCAGTGCTAGTTGGGACTCGGGCACAGATACGCAGTATTTT,CSASWDSGTDTQYF